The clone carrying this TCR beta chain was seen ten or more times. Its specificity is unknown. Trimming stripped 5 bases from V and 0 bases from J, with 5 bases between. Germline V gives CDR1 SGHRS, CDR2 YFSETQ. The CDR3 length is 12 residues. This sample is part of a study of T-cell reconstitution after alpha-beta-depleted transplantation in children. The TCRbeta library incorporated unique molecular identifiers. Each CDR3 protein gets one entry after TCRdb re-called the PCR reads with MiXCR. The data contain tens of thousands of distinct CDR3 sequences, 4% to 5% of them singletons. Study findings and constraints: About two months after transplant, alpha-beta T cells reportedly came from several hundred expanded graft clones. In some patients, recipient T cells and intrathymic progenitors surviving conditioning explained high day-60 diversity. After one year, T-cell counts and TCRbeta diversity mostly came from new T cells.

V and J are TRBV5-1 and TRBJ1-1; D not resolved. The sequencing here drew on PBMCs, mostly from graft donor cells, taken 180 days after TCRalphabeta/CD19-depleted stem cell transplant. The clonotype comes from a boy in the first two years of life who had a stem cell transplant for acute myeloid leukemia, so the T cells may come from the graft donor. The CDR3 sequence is CASRDVNTEAFF. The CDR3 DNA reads TGCGCCAGCAGAGACGTGAACACTGAAGCTTTCTTT.